The sequence of this T cell receptor (beta chain) was determined in a study of T-cell reconstitution after alpha-beta-depleted transplantation in children. Points from the study as a whole: Counts and diversity of T cells one year after transplant came mostly from newly produced T cells. Where alpha-beta T cells came from about two months after transplant was reportedly several hundred expanded graft clones.

During its preparation, the TCRbeta library received unique molecular identifiers. TCRdb independently ran MiXCR on the PCR reads; one entry per CDR3 protein. Of more than 500,000 distinct CDR3 sequences in the sample, 9.5% to 12% were seen once. This clonotype appeared many times. Its cognate antigen is unknown. The CDR3 consists of 16 residues. V was trimmed by 0 bases and J by 0 bases, leaving 11 bases between them. Germline V gene lookup returns CDR1 SQVTM and CDR2 ANQGSEA. This specimen consisted of PBMCs, mostly from graft donor cells, obtained 180 days after TCRalphabeta/CD19-depleted stem cell transplant. This chain connects TRBV29-1 to TRBJ2-2, with a possible D match to TRBD2 (5 bases). The clonotype comes from a female patient between 2 and 15 years old who had a stem cell transplant for aplastic anemia, so the T cells may come from the graft donor. In nucleotides, the CDR3 is TGCAGCGTTGAAGACCCAGAGGGTTCGAACACCGGGGAGCTGTTTTTT. It encodes CSVEDPEGSNTGELFF.